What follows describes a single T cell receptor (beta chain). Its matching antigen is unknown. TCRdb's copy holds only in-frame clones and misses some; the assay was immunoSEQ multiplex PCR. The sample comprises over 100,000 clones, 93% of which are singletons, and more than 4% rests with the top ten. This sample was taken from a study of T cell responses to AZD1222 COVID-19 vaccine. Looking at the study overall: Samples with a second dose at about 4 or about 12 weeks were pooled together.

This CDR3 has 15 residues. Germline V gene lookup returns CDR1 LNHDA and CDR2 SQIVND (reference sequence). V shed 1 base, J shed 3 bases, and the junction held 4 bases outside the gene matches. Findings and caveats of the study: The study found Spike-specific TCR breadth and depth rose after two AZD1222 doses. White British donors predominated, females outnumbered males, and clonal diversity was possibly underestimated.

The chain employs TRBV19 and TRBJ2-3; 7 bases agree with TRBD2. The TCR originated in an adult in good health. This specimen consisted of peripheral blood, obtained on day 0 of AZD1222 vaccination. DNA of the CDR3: TGTGCCAGTAGTATAGGCGGGAGCCAGACAGATACGCAGTATTTT. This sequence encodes CASSIGGSQTDTQYF.